The clone carrying this T cell receptor beta chain counts as medium-sized. Its specificity is not known. The data are from a study of cytomegalovirus exposure and HLA in healthy donors. Study-wide results and caveats: Across all donors, roughly uniform sequencing depth was an assumption of the presence/absence analyses.

Germline V gene sequence: CDR1 SGHRS, CDR2 YFSETQ. The CDR3 consists of 18 residues. The trim removed 0 bases at V and 0 bases at J, leaving 7 bases unmatched. Researchers ran the PCR with 60 Vbeta and 13 Jbeta primers. Sequencing was performed with immunoSEQ multiplex PCR; in TCRdb, only in-frame clones are kept and a portion is missing. Altogether about 43,000 clones are present, approximately 47% being singletons, with the ten largest covering 5.5% to 7%. The receptor was derived from a man aged 55 to 69 in good health and CMV-seronegative. The rearrangement links TRBV5-1 to TRBJ2-3; 10 bases agree with TRBD2. The specimen sequenced was PBMCs. The CDR3 sequence: CASSLVGTSGVSTDTQYF. The CDR3 DNA is TGCGCCAGCAGCTTGGTGGGCACTAGCGGGGTTAGCACAGATACGCAGTATTTT.